The T cell receptor (beta chain) described here comes from a study of T cell responses to AZD1222 COVID-19 vaccine. Study findings and constraints: Clonal diversity may have been underestimated in mostly white British donors. The number of AZD1222 recipients seropositive at baseline was only five to seven. Targets within unmutated variant regions were reportedly found for nearly half of spike-specific TCRs.

With regard to this clone: Its antigen is not known.

Using immunoSEQ multiplex PCR, the repertoire was profiled, and TCRdb retains in-frame clones only, with some absent. This sample carries some 71,000 clones, nearly 90% of them seen once, and the ten largest clones take about 28%. There are 14 residues in the CDR3. V lost 3 bases and J lost 7, with 10 bases in between. The germline V gene encodes CDR1 SGHAT and CDR2 FQNNGV. The specimen comprised peripheral blood, sampled 28 days after the second AZD1222 dose. This sequence originates from an adult who received the AZD1222 COVID-19 vaccine. V gene TRBV11-2 combines with J gene TRBJ1-6; tentatively, D is TRBD1 (5 bases). Written as DNA, the CDR3 is TGTGCCAGCAGCTTGGGACGGGCCAATTCACCCCTCCACTTT. Translation gives CASSLGRANSPLHF.